These 30 T cell receptor beta chains originate from one sample sequenced in a study of shared clonotypes between healthy human individuals. Only in-frame clones appear in the TCRdb table, and some are missing; sequencing was by immunoSEQ multiplex PCR. The table includes some 200,000 clones, 85% to 95% detected once. The specimen was naive CD4+ T cells sorted from blood. Subset here: CD45RA+ positively selected. The receptors come from a woman in her thirties in good health.

The chain links TRBV18 to TRBJ2-1; 9 nucleotides match TRBD2. Germline CDR1 and CDR2: KGHSH and LQKENI. This CDR3 region has 15 residues. With V trimmed by 0 bases and J by 9 bases, 6 bases remained unmatched. The CDR3 nucleotides are TGTGCCAGCTCACCACCGGGCGGGAGGGCCGGTGAGCAGTTCTTC. Protein: CASSPPGGRAGEQFF.

The chain combines TRBV5-1 with TRBJ1-2; 10 nucleotides agree with TRBD1. The CDR3 runs to 15 residues. The junction had 6 bases not matched to a gene; V was cut back by 0 bases and J by 7 bases. The germline V gene encodes CDR1 SGHRS and CDR2 YFSETQ. In DNA form, the CDR3 reads TGCGCCAGCAGCTTGGAAAGACAGGGGGCGGGTGGCTACACCTTC. It translates to CASSLERQGAGGYTF. Combining the CDR3 with reference TRBV5-1 and TRBJ1-2 gives the whole variable domain KAGVTQTPRYLIKTRGQQVTLSCSPISGHRSVSWYQQTPGQGLQFLFEYFSETQRNKGNFPGRFSGRQFSNSRSEMNVSTLELGDSALYLCASSLERQGAGGYTFGSGTRLTVV.

J is TRBJ2-7 and V is TRBV28; TRBD2 might be the D (6 bases). V lost 2 bases, J lost 3 bases, and 8 bases lay in between. Germline CDR1 and CDR2: MDHEN and SYDVKM. This CDR3 has 13 amino acids. The CDR3 loop is CASSLQGGYEQYF. CDR3 sequence (DNA): TGTGCCAGCAGTTTACAGGGAGGCTACGAGCAGTACTTC.

CDR3 amino acids: CASSPRTGRANTIYF. The CDR3 nucleotides read TGTGCCAGCAGCCCTCGGACAGGGCGTGCAAACACCATATATTTT. V gene TRBV9 combines with J gene TRBJ1-3; the match to TRBD1 covers 8 bases. Per the germline V gene, CDR1 is SGDLS and CDR2 is YYNGEE. This CDR3 has 15 amino acids. Unmatched junction bases numbered 9, after V lost 4 bases and J lost 6 bases.

The chain employs TRBV9 and TRBJ2-7; 9 nucleotides match TRBD2. This CDR3 contains 15 residues. Per the germline V gene, CDR1 is SGDLS and CDR2 is YYNGEE. With V trimmed by 3 bases and J by 6 bases, 10 bases remained unmatched. Here the CDR3 DNA reads TGTGCCAGCAGCGCCCCAGGTAGCGGGAGTGGCGAGCAGTACTTC. Translation gives CASSAPGSGSGEQYF.

This clone has just a few counts. The chain links TRBV28 to TRBJ1-5, with 7 bases identical to TRBD1. V shed 6 bases and J 3 bases; nucleotides not matched to a gene: 5. Per germline, CDR1 MDHEN and CDR2 SYDVKM. The CDR3 extends over 14 amino acids. CDR3 in amino acids: CASSPGQSNQPQHF. The CDR3, as DNA: TGTGCCAGCAGCCCGGGACAGTCCAATCAGCCCCAGCATTTT.

The chain combines TRBV7-2 with TRBJ2-1; 7 bases are a match to TRBD2. V dropped 5 bases and J dropped 5; count of bases not matched to a gene: 3. CDR3 length equals 13 residues. The V gene's germline CDR1 is SGHTA and CDR2 FQGNSA. The CDR3 reads CASSRGRDNEQFF. The CDR3 nucleotides are TGTGCCAGCAGCCGGGGGAGGGACAATGAGCAGTTCTTC.

The V and J genes are TRBV28 and TRBJ1-4, with D uncertain. Germline CDR1 reads MDHEN; CDR2 reads SYDVKM. V shed 4 bases and J shed 8 bases, with 5 bases lying between them. This CDR3 spans 11 amino acids. The CDR3 region has the DNA TGTGCCAGCAGTTGGCGGGAAAAACTGTTTTTT. Its protein product is CASSWREKLFF. Filled out from reference TRBV28 and TRBJ1-4, the complete variable domain reads DVKVTQSSRYLVKRTGEKVFLECVQDMDHENMFWYRQDPGLGLRLIYFSYDVKMKEKGDIPEGYSVSREKKERFSLILESASTNQTSMYLCASSWREKLFFGSGTQLSVL.

The chain carries TRBV28 and TRBJ2-7; D is tentatively TRBD1 or TRBD2 (5 bases each). The CDR3 is made up of 15 amino acids. Trimming removed 6 bases from V and 2 bases from J, with 17 bases in between. The germline CDR1 and CDR2 sequences are MDHEN and SYDVKM. The CDR3 DNA follows: TGTGCCAGCAGGCCTGGGGGTGCGAACCCCTACGAGCAGTACTTC. Protein sequence: CASRPGGANPYEQYF.

The V and J genes are TRBV5-8 and TRBJ2-3, with D tentatively TRBD2 (5 bases). Germline V gene lookup returns CDR1 SGHTS and CDR2 YDEGEE. The CDR3 runs to 17 residues. Trimming cost V 1 base and J 5 bases, with 20 bases left between them. For the CDR3, the DNA is TGTGCCAGCAGCTTGTTAGGGCCAGTAGGAGGTTTAGATACGCAGTATTTT. Its translation is CASSLLGPVGGLDTQYF.

The chain uses TRBV9 and TRBJ2-7; TRBD1 might be the D (5 bases). CDR1 is SGDLS and CDR2 is YYNGEE in the germline V gene. The ends were cut back, 0 bases at V and 5 bases at J, with 15 bases in the middle. The CDR3 is 15 residues long. The CDR3 protein is CASSVVSGKQDEQYF. CDR3 sequence (DNA): TGTGCCAGCAGCGTAGTTTCTGGAAAACAGGACGAGCAGTACTTC.

The chain recombines TRBV7-6 with TRBJ1-4, with 9 bases that match TRBD1. The J segment lost 2 bases and the V segment lost 3 bases, leaving 4 bases of the junction unmatched. CDR1 SGHVS and CDR2 FNYEAQ come from the germline V gene. The CDR3 runs to 16 residues. CDR3 sequence (DNA): TGTGCCAGCAGCTTGGGAACAGGGGGCACTAATGAAAAACTGTTTTTT. It is translated as CASSLGTGGTNEKLFF.

The rearrangement joins TRBV7-9 to TRBJ2-7; perhaps TRBD2 as D (5 bases). Germline loops: CDR1 SEHNR, CDR2 FQNEAQ (reference sequence). This CDR3 has 13 residues. V lost 2 bases and J lost 6, with 11 bases in between. The CDR3 coding sequence is TGTGCCAGCAGCTTACAGGAGGTAGGCGAGCAGTACTTC. The encoded protein is CASSLQEVGEQYF. Combining the CDR3 with reference TRBV7-9 and TRBJ2-7 gives the whole variable domain DTGVSQNPRHKITKRGQNVTFRCDPISEHNRLYWYRQTLGQGPEFLTYFQNEAQLEKSRLLSDRFSAERPKGSFSTLEIQRTEQGDSAMYLCASSLQEVGEQYFGPGTRLTVT.

The chain employs TRBV5-8 and TRBJ2-7, with D possibly TRBD1 on 5 matching bases. Germline V CDR1 and CDR2: SGHTS, YDEGEE. With 2 bases removed from V and 0 bases from J, the gap between germline ends came to 12 bases. The CDR3 spans 15 residues. The CDR3, as DNA: TGTGCCAGCAGCTTAGAAGGGGCGCTCTCCTACGAGCAGTACTTC. It codes for CASSLEGALSYEQYF.

This clone came up once. CDR3 region: CASSLLQGDETQYF. In DNA, the CDR3 is TGTGCCAGCAGCTTGCTGCAGGGGGATGAGACCCAGTACTTC. The chain is built from TRBV5-5 and TRBJ2-5; 7 nucleotides align to TRBD1. Per the germline V gene, CDR1 is SGHKS and CDR2 is YYEKEE (reference sequence). The CDR3 consists of 14 residues. The trim removed 1 base at V and 5 bases at J, leaving 5 bases unmatched.

This clone was picked up one time. V usage is TRBV28 and J usage is TRBJ1-2; 10 bases match TRBD1. The junction had 9 bases not matched to a gene; V was cut back by 3 bases and J by 8 bases. Germline V lookup: CDR1 MDHEN, CDR2 SYDVKM. The CDR3 has 15 residues. CDR3 sequence reads: CASSFATGGASGYTF. The CDR3 nucleotides are TGTGCCAGCAGTTTTGCGACAGGGGGCGCATCGGGCTACACCTTC.

The J gene is TRBJ2-7, the V gene TRBV5-6; 7 bases match TRBD1. The trim removed 6 bases at V and 1 base at J, leaving 16 bases unmatched. This CDR3 is built from 17 residues. CDR1 is SGHDT and CDR2 is YYEEEE in the germline V gene. The CDR3 DNA sequence: TGTGCCAGCAACTCTCTAAGGGGGCCTCATGGGTCCTACGAGCAGTACTTC. Amino acid sequence: CASNSLRGPHGSYEQYF.

Concerning this clone: Other DNA sequences from this sample encode an identical CDR3 as well. This chain connects TRBV28 to TRBJ2-5, with D possibly matching TRBD1 (6 bases). The DNA end favors TRBJ2-7, so the J call may be wrong. This CDR3 is 12 amino acids long. The germline gives CDR1 MDHEN, CDR2 SYDVKM. The CDR3 spells CASSLQGYEQYF. In DNA, the CDR3 is TGTGCCAGCAGCCTACAGGGCTACGAGCAGTACTTC.

The genes are TRBV9 and TRBJ1-1, with a possible D match to TRBD1 (5 bases). V lost 4 bases and J lost 3, with 19 bases in between. The length of the CDR3 is 16 residues. CDR1 and CDR2 from the germline V gene are SGDLS and YYNGEE. For the CDR3, the DNA is TGTGCCAGCAGCCGCCTGCCCTCGTTGGGGGACACTGAAGCTTTCTTT. The encoded protein is CASSRLPSLGDTEAFF.

The V and J genes are TRBV30 and TRBJ2-5; tentatively, D is TRBD1 (5 bases). The J call is in doubt because the DNA end fits TRBJ2-7 better. Germline V gives CDR1 GTSNPN, CDR2 SVGIG (reference sequence). The CDR3 totals 11 residues. The CDR3 spells CASQVNYEQYF. The CDR3 nucleotides are TGTGCCTCACAGGTTAACTACGAGCAGTACTTC.

The rearrangement links TRBV10-3 to TRBJ1-4, with D perhaps matching TRBD1 (5 bases). Trimming left V 10 bases short and J 13 bases short, with 25 bases between. This CDR3 spans 14 amino acids. The V gene's germline CDR1 is ENHRY and CDR2 SYGVKD. The chain's CDR3 is CATSPGGGVLGLFF. CDR3 in DNA: TGTGCCACTTCCCCCGGGGGGGGAGTATTGGGACTGTTTTTT.

The V call is TRBV7-8, the J call TRBJ2-5, with 8 bases that match TRBD2. The CDR3 is made up of 14 amino acids. With V trimmed by 7 bases and J by 2 bases, 6 bases remained unmatched. Germline V CDR1 and CDR2: SGHVS, FQNEAQ. The CDR3 nucleotides are TGTGCCAGCAAACAACGGGAGGGGCAAGAGACCCAGTACTTC. Amino acid sequence: CASKQREGQETQYF.

The rearrangement links TRBV20-1 to TRBJ2-7; D remains unclear. The CDR3 is 11 residues long. Trimming stripped 1 base from V and 6 bases from J, with 7 bases between. Germline assignment: CDR1 DFQATT and CDR2 SNEGSKA (reference sequence). The CDR3 nucleotides read TGCAGTGCTAGAGGTTCTCTCGAGCAGTACTTC. Translation: CSARGSLEQYF.

This clone appeared a single time. This chain links TRBV27 with TRBJ2-7, with 9 bases matching TRBD1. Losses at the gene ends were 7 bases for V and 6 bases for J; bases not matched to a gene: 10. The CDR3 loop spans 14 amino acids. CDR1 is MNHEY, CDR2 SMNVEV, per germline (reference sequence). DNA of the CDR3: TGTGCCAGCAAACCACCGGGACAGGGAGGCGAGCAGTACTTC. Translating it yields CASKPPGQGGEQYF.

The CDR3 DNA reads TGTGCCAGCGGCGGGGCGGGGCCCACAGATACGCAGTATTTT. The encoded protein is CASGGAGPTDTQYF. The chain is built from TRBV2 and TRBJ2-3, with D perhaps matching TRBD2 (6 bases). V lost 8 bases and J 2 bases, leaving 14 bases between the germline ends. The CDR3 contains 14 residues. Germline CDR1 reads SNHLY; CDR2 reads FYNNEI.

The chain is built from TRBV20-1 and TRBJ1-2; D may be TRBD1 (5 bases). Between the trimmed V and J ends, which lost 8 bases and 6 bases, there was a span of 13 bases. Per the germline V gene, CDR1 is DFQATT and CDR2 is SNEGSKA (reference sequence). The CDR3 runs 11 residues. CDR3 residues: CSPKRGDGYTF. As DNA, the CDR3 is TGCAGTCCGAAGAGGGGAGATGGCTACACCTTC.

This chain uses TRBV27 with TRBJ2-5, with 7 positions matching TRBD1. The J call may not be correct, given that the DNA end is closer to TRBJ2-7. CDR3 length: 14 amino acids. Germline assignment: CDR1 MNHEY and CDR2 SMNVEV (reference sequence). The CDR3 DNA sequence: TGTGCCAGCAGCCGACGACAGGGCCCCTACGAGCAGTACTTC. This translates into CASSRRQGPYEQYF.

The chain recombines TRBV27 with TRBJ2-1; the match to TRBD1 covers 8 bases. V lost 8 bases and J lost 7; bases outside the gene matches: 22. This CDR3 spans 18 amino acids. Germline-derived CDR1 and CDR2 are MNHEY and SMNVEV (reference sequence). As DNA, the CDR3 is TGTGCCAGCGACCCCGGACAGGGTCGGGAGCGGAAGTTAAATGAGCAGTTCTTC. Its translation: CASDPGQGRERKLNEQFF.

This clone was seen just once. The genes are TRBV28 and TRBJ1-2, with D possibly TRBD1 on 5 matching bases. V lost 2 bases and J 4 bases, leaving 14 bases between the germline ends. Germline loops: CDR1 MDHEN, CDR2 SYDVKM. CDR3 length equals 15 residues. DNA of the CDR3: TGTGCCAGCAGTTTAACGCTGGGACGTACCTATGGCTACACCTTC. Amino acids: CASSLTLGRTYGYTF.

The rearrangement links TRBV27 to TRBJ2-1; D is perhaps TRBD2 (5 bases). V lost 3 bases and J lost 7, with 10 bases in between. Germline values: CDR1 MNHEY, CDR2 SMNVEV (reference sequence). There are 13 residues in the CDR3. The CDR3 DNA reads TGTGCCAGCAGTTTGAGGGCCGGAAATGAGCAGTTCTTC. It translates to CASSLRAGNEQFF.